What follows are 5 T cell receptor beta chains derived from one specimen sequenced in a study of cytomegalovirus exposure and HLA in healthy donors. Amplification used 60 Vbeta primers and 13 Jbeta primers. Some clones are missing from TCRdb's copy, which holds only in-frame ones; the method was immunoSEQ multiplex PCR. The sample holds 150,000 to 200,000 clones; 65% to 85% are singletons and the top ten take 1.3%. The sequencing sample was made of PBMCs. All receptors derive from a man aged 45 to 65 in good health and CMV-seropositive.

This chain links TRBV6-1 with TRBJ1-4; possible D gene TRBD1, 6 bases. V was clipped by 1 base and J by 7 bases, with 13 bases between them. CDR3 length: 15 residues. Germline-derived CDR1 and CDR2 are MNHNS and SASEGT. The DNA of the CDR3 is TGTGCCAGCAGTGAAGGTCGGGGGGCCGGTGAAAAACTGTTTTTT. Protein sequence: CASSEGRGAGEKLFF.

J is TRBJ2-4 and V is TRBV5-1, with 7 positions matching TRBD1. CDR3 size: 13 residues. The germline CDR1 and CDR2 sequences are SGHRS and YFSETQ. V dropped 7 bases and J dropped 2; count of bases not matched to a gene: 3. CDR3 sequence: CASGTEPKNIQYF. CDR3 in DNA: TGCGCCAGCGGGACAGAACCCAAAAACATTCAGTACTTC.

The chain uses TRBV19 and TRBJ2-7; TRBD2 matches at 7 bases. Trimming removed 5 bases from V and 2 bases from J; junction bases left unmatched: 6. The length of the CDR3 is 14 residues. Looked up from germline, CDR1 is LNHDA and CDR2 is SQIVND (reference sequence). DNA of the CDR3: TGTGCCAGTAGTCATCTAGCGGAGACCTACGAGCAGTACTTC. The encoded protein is CASSHLAETYEQYF.

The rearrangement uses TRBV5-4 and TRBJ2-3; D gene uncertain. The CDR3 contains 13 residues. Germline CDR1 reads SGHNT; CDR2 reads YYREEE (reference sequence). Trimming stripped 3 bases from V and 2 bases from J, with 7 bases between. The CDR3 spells CASSYTTTDTQYF. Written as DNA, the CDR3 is TGTGCCAGCAGCTACACAACCACAGATACGCAGTATTTT.

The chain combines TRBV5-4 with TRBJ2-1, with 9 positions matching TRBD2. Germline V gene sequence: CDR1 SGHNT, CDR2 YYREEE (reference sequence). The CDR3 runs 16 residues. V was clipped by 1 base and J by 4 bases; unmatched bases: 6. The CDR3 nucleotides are TGTGCCAGCAGCTTGCGGCGGGGGGGAGCGTACAATGAGCAGTTCTTC. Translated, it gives CASSLRRGGAYNEQFF.